The 32 T cell receptor beta chains below come from one sample, sequenced in a study of blood T cell repertoires in COVID-19. Assay: immunoSEQ multiplex PCR; the TCRdb copy retains only in-frame clones and omits some. The sample lists over 140,000 clones; 76% were seen once. Material for sequencing was peripheral blood. The source of these receptors is a woman aged 80 or over with active or convalescent COVID-19.

The chain combines TRBV18 with TRBJ1-6; unclear D gene. Deletions cut 3 bases from V and 5 bases from J, with 8 bases between. CDR1 is KGHSH, CDR2 LQKENI, per germline. The CDR3 has 14 amino acids. The CDR3 DNA is TGTGCCAGCTCACCCCAGAGGCATAATTCACCCCTCCACTTT. It specifies CASSPQRHNSPLHF. Variable domain in full (rest from reference TRBV18 and TRBJ1-6): NAGVMQNPRHLVRRRGQEARLRCSPMKGHSHVYWYRQLPEEGLKFMVYLQKENIIDESGMPKERFSAEFPKEGPSILRIQQVVRGDSAAYFCASSPQRHNSPLHFGNGTRLTVT.

The chain combines TRBV20-1 with TRBJ2-5; D perhaps matches TRBD2 (5 bases). The CDR3 sequence is 11 residues long. V was pared by 6 bases and J by 7 bases, with 12 bases between. From germline, CDR1 is DFQATT and CDR2 SNEGSKA (reference sequence). The CDR3 sequence is CSASREGTQYF. CDR3 nucleotides: TGCAGTGCCTCCCGAGAGGGGACCCAGTACTTC.

This rearrangement joins TRBV7-2 to TRBJ1-4, with D unresolved. This CDR3 has 14 residues. V lost 3 bases and J 0 bases, leaving 5 bases between the germline ends. CDR1 is SGHTA, CDR2 FQGNSA, per germline. In DNA, the CDR3 is TGTGCCAGCAGCTTCAGTGCAACTAATGAAAAACTGTTTTTT. Protein: CASSFSATNEKLFF.

This clone occurred a few times. The chain couples TRBV6-2 or TRBV6-3 to TRBJ2-4; D is uncertain. Trimming took off 3 bases at V and 7 bases at J, with 4 bases between the two ends. CDR1 MNHEY and CDR2 SVGEGT come from the germline V gene. The CDR3 totals 11 residues. In nucleotides, the CDR3 is TGTGCCAGCAGTTATTATAACATTCAGTACTTC. Its translation: CASSYYNIQYF.

The chain joins TRBV5-1 to TRBJ2-7; TRBD2 matches 8 bases. V was pared by 0 bases and J by 5 bases, with 7 bases of the junction left unmatched. Germline V gene data show CDR1 as SGHRS and CDR2 as YFSETQ. The CDR3 totals 15 residues. CDR3 sequence (DNA): TGCGCCAGCAGCTTGGCGGGGGGGCCTCCGAACGAGCAGTACTTC. Protein product: CASSLAGGPPNEQYF.

This clone was detected once. The V and J genes are TRBV18 and TRBJ1-4; D call uncertain. The V gene lost 4 bases and the J gene lost 7 bases, with 10 bases spanning the gap. Germline values: CDR1 KGHSH, CDR2 LQKENI. The CDR3 spans 13 residues. Here the CDR3 reads CASSREGTEKLFF. The CDR3 DNA is TGTGCCAGCTCACGGGAGGGAACTGAAAAACTGTTTTTT.

This rearrangement joins TRBV18 to TRBJ1-1; D is uncertain. Trimming removed 4 bases at V and 3 bases at J, with 12 bases between. CDR1 and CDR2 from the germline V gene are KGHSH and LQKENI. The CDR3 is 14 amino acids. The CDR3, as DNA: TGTGCCAGCTCACGGCGGCGTGGTTACACTGAAGCTTTCTTT. This codes for CASSRRRGYTEAFF.

The V and J genes are TRBV5-6 and TRBJ2-7, with TRBD1 identical over 10 bases. V trimming: 6 bases; J trimming: 6 bases; junction bases outside the gene matches: 3. The CDR3 has 12 amino acids. CDR1 is SGHDT, CDR2 YYEEEE, per germline. This CDR3 is CASIRTGGEQYF. The DNA of the CDR3 is TGTGCCAGCATCCGGACAGGGGGCGAGCAGTACTTC.

The gene calls are TRBV5-1 and TRBJ1-2, with a weak D call TRBD1 (5 bases). V was trimmed by 4 bases and J by 2 bases, leaving 12 bases between them. CDR1 SGHRS and CDR2 YFSETQ come from the germline V gene. This CDR3 spans 14 amino acids. For the CDR3, the DNA is TGCGCCAGCAGCCCGGGTGGGGGGAACTATGGCTACACCTTC. Protein sequence: CASSPGGGNYGYTF. Looking up the rest from reference TRBV5-1 and TRBJ1-2 gives the full variable domain: KAGVTQTPRYLIKTRGQQVTLSCSPISGHRSVSWYQQTPGQGLQFLFEYFSETQRNKGNFPGRFSGRQFSNSRSEMNVSTLELGDSALYLCASSPGGGNYGYTFGSGTRLTVV.

This chain joins TRBV7-9 and TRBJ1-5, with TRBD1 identical over 7 bases. Germline V lookup: CDR1 SEHNR, CDR2 FQNEAQ (reference sequence). J was trimmed by 2 bases and V by 5 bases; bases with no gene match: 3. CDR3 length equals 14 residues. CDR3 coding DNA: TGTGCCAGCAGCCCCGGGACAGGCAATCAGCCCCAGCATTTT. This codes for CASSPGTGNQPQHF.

The gene calls are TRBV6-1 and TRBJ2-1, with 10 positions matching TRBD1. Germline V gene data show CDR1 as MNHNS and CDR2 as SASEGT. V trimming: 8 bases; J trimming: 1 base; junction bases outside the gene matches: 5. This CDR3 has 15 amino acids. CDR3 protein: CASGGTGDSYNEQFF. CDR3 DNA: TGTGCCAGCGGGGGGACAGGGGATTCCTACAATGAGCAGTTCTTC.

The genes are TRBV5-1 and TRBJ2-1; the match to TRBD2 covers 10 bases. After removal of 2 bases from V and 4 bases from J, the junction contained 12 bases not matched to a gene. The CDR3 length is 18 residues. In germline, CDR1 is SGHRS, CDR2 YFSETQ. The CDR3 DNA follows: TGCGCCAGCAGCTTAGTAGCGGGGGGCCTTCCGGGATACAATGAGCAGTTCTTC. This gives the protein CASSLVAGGLPGYNEQFF.

The chain links TRBV18 to TRBJ2-2, with D perhaps TRBD1 (6 bases). This CDR3 has 15 residues. From germline, CDR1 is KGHSH and CDR2 LQKENI. V gave up 4 bases and J gave up 0 bases, with 9 bases separating them. The CDR3 protein is CASSQGTPNTGELFF. CDR3 DNA: TGTGCCAGCTCACAAGGGACACCGAACACCGGGGAGCTGTTTTTT.

This chain links TRBV6-5 with TRBJ1-4; 8 bases are a match to TRBD1. CDR3 length: 14 residues. Per the germline V gene, CDR1 is MNHEY and CDR2 is SVGAGI. After removal of 2 bases from V and 6 bases from J, the junction contained 2 bases not matched to a gene. CDR3 bases: TGTGCCAGCAGTTACCAGGGGGCTCATGAAAAACTGTTTTTT. Its protein is CASSYQGAHEKLFF.

The V and J genes are TRBV5-6 and TRBJ1-1; 11 positions match TRBD1. J lost 4 bases, V lost 4 bases, and 6 bases had no gene match. Germline assignment: CDR1 SGHDT and CDR2 YYEEEE. This CDR3 spans 15 amino acids. CDR3 region: CASSRTGGIGTEAFF. For the CDR3, the DNA is TGTGCCAGCAGCAGGACAGGGGGCATCGGCACTGAAGCTTTCTTT. The variable domain in full, completed from reference TRBV5-6 and TRBJ1-1, reads DAGVTQSPTHLIKTRGQQVTLRCSPKSGHDTVSWYQQALGQGPQFIFQYYEEEERQRGNFPDRFSGHQFPNYSSELNVNALLLGDSALYLCASSRTGGIGTEAFFGQGTRLTVV.

The chain joins TRBV29-1 to TRBJ2-1; weak D call: TRBD2 (6 bases). Per germline, CDR1 SQVTM and CDR2 ANQGSEA. Trimming cost V 4 bases and J 5 bases, with 18 bases left between them. The CDR3 has 15 amino acids. CDR3 DNA sequence: TGCAGCGTTGTTCGAATTGGGGGGATTAACAATGAGCAGTTCTTC. Its protein is CSVVRIGGINNEQFF.

Turning to this clone: At the DNA level, this CDR3 is encoded by other sequences in the same sample as well. V usage is TRBV19 and J usage is TRBJ1-5, with TRBD1 matching 9 bases. The germline V gene has CDR1 LNHDA and CDR2 SQIVND (reference sequence). CDR3 length: 15 residues. J lost 4 bases, V lost 3 bases, and 4 bases had no gene match. CDR3 DNA sequence: TGTGCCAGTAGTATGACGGGACAGGGTAATCAGCCCCAGCATTTT. This encodes CASSMTGQGNQPQHF.

The rearrangement links TRBV7-9 to TRBJ1-1, with D possibly matching TRBD1 (5 bases). V was clipped by 5 bases and J by 8 bases, with 18 bases between them. Germline lookup yields CDR1 SEHNR and CDR2 FQNEAQ (reference sequence). The CDR3 length is 14 residues. The CDR3 region has the DNA TGTGCCAGCAGCCCCCTACTAAGGTCAGGGGAAGCTTTCTTT. Protein product: CASSPLLRSGEAFF.

The chain uses TRBV13 and TRBJ2-2; no reliable D call. The V end lost 2 bases, the J end lost 7 bases, and 5 bases lay between the germline ends. In germline, CDR1 is PRHDT, CDR2 FYEKMQ (reference sequence). This CDR3 has 12 residues. CDR3 region: CASSLISGELFF. The CDR3 DNA reads TGTGCCAGCAGCTTAATCAGCGGGGAGCTGTTTTTT. Filled out from reference TRBV13 and TRBJ2-2, the complete variable domain reads AAGVIQSPRHLIKEKRETATLKCYPIPRHDTVYWYQQGPGQDPQFLISFYEKMQSDKGSIPDRFSAQQFSDYHSELNMSSLELGDSALYFCASSLISGELFFGEGSRLTVL.

V gene TRBV5-1 combines with J gene TRBJ2-1; TRBD1 matches at 10 bases. This CDR3 is 16 amino acids long. After removal of 1 base from V and 7 bases from J, the junction contained 8 bases not matched to a gene. Germline V lookup: CDR1 SGHRS, CDR2 YFSETQ. The CDR3 sequence: CASSLRWDRGENEQFF. The CDR3 DNA sequence: TGCGCCAGCAGCTTGAGGTGGGACAGGGGAGAAAATGAGCAGTTCTTC.

The chain couples TRBV5-8 to TRBJ1-1, with D perhaps matching TRBD1 (6 bases). The CDR3 spans 17 residues. Germline V lookup: CDR1 SGHTS, CDR2 YDEGEE. V shed 4 bases and J shed 0 bases, with 19 bases lying between them. This CDR3 is CASSHTGFSLMNTEAFF. In DNA form, the CDR3 reads TGTGCCAGCAGCCACACAGGGTTCTCCCTCATGAACACTGAAGCTTTCTTT.

The chain uses TRBV6-4 and TRBJ2-1; 8 bases line up with TRBD1. Per the germline V gene, CDR1 is MRHNA and CDR2 is SNTAGT. The CDR3 is 12 residues long. Germline trimming cut 6 bases from V and 9 bases from J; bases unmatched to any gene: 4. The chain's CDR3 is CASSTDRGEQFF. The CDR3 DNA reads as TGTGCCAGCAGCACCGACAGGGGTGAGCAGTTCTTC.

This clone was found once. The chain has TRBV19 and TRBJ1-1, with 10 bases aligning to TRBD1. The germline V gene encodes CDR1 LNHDA and CDR2 SQIVND (reference sequence). The V gene end was trimmed by 6 bases and the J gene end by 5 bases; junction bases not matched to a gene: 6. The CDR3 totals 14 residues. The CDR3: CASRDRDRGTEAFF. As DNA, the CDR3 is TGTGCCAGTAGGGACCGGGACAGGGGAACTGAAGCTTTCTTT.

The chain links TRBV5-1 to TRBJ1-3; no reliable D call. V dropped 0 bases and J dropped 3 bases, with 7 bases sitting between them. CDR1 is SGHRS and CDR2 is YFSETQ in the germline V gene. The CDR3 consists of 14 residues. This chain's CDR3 is CASSLAEHGNTIYF. The CDR3 bases are TGCGCCAGCAGCTTGGCTGAGCATGGAAACACCATATATTTT.

The CDR3: CASSLGALAGGPETQYF. In DNA, the CDR3 is TGTGCCAGCAGCTTAGGGGCCCTAGCGGGGGGGCCCGAGACCCAGTACTTC. This chain joins TRBV7-2 and TRBJ2-5, with 12 nucleotides matching TRBD2. In germline, CDR1 is SGHTA, CDR2 FQGNSA. The CDR3 sequence is 17 residues long. V shed 1 base, J shed 5 bases, and the junction held 8 bases outside the gene matches.

This rearrangement joins TRBV3-1 (or the pseudogene TRBV3-2) to TRBJ1-2; 7 positions match TRBD1. The CDR3 is made up of 13 amino acids. Trimming at V came to 4 bases and at J to 5 bases, leaving 4 bases not matched to a gene. Germline lookup yields CDR1 LGHDT and CDR2 YNNKEL (reference sequence). CDR3 nucleotide sequence: TGTGCCAGCAGCCGACAGGGAGAGTATGGCTACACCTTC. Residues: CASSRQGEYGYTF.

This chain connects TRBV6-1 to TRBJ1-5; 11 nucleotides align to TRBD1. The junction had 4 bases not matched to a gene; V was cut back by 1 base and J by 8 bases. The CDR3 covers 15 residues. Germline CDR1 reads MNHNS; CDR2 reads SASEGT. The CDR3 DNA reads as TGTGCCAGCAGTGAAGGGACAGGGGGCGGTGAGCCCCAGCATTTT. It is translated as CASSEGTGGGEPQHF.

The chain has TRBV3-1 (or the pseudogene TRBV3-2) and TRBJ1-2; no definite D call. The CDR3 covers 12 residues. V lost 4 bases and J lost 4, with 7 bases in between. Looked up from germline, CDR1 is LGHDT and CDR2 is YNNKEL (reference sequence). As DNA, the CDR3 is TGTGCCAGCAGCCCCGGAGTCTATGGCTACACCTTC. Translation gives CASSPGVYGYTF.

CDR3 coding DNA: TGTGCCAGCAGCTCGTCACCGGGACAGGGGTCTTCTCGTGGCTACACCTTC. This codes for CASSSSPGQGSSRGYTF. V usage is TRBV5-4 and J usage is TRBJ1-2; 10 nucleotides align to TRBD1. J lost 7 bases, V lost 3 bases, and 15 bases had no gene match. Germline values: CDR1 SGHNT, CDR2 YYREEE (reference sequence). This CDR3 comprises 17 residues.

The chain recombines TRBV6-5 with TRBJ1-4; no clear D gene. V lost 6 bases and J lost 0, with 11 bases in between. CDR3 length: 15 residues. CDR1 MNHEY and CDR2 SVGAGI come from the germline V gene. CDR3 bases: TGTGCCAGCAGAACCGCCCAGGCAACTAATGAAAAACTGTTTTTT. This gives the protein CASRTAQATNEKLFF.

This clone was recorded once. The germline gene is not matched at one end of the junction; a read error may be the cause. V and J are TRBV7-7 and TRBJ1-6, with 7 bases lining up with TRBD1. CDR3 length: 16 residues. Germline assignment: CDR1 SSHAT and CDR2 FNYEAQ (reference sequence). CDR3 region: CASTPLRDSDNSPLHF. For the CDR3, the DNA is TGTGCTAGCACCCCGTTGCGGGACAGCGATAATTCACCCCTCCACTTT.

The rearrangement joins TRBV18 to TRBJ1-4; TRBD1 matches 8 bases. The CDR3 is made up of 14 amino acids. Trimming removed 3 bases from V and 8 bases from J; junction bases left unmatched: 5. The germline V gene has CDR1 KGHSH and CDR2 LQKENI. This CDR3 is CASSPQGAREKLFF. The CDR3 DNA is TGTGCCAGCTCACCCCAGGGGGCTCGGGAAAAACTGTTTTTT.